This T cell receptor (beta chain) originates from a study of blood T cell repertoires in COVID-19. V dropped 5 bases and J dropped 9; count of bases not matched to a gene: 5. The CDR3 is 14 residues long. Germline CDR1 reads LNHDA; CDR2 reads SQIVND (reference sequence). Assay used: immunoSEQ multiplex PCR; TCRdb lists only in-frame clones, some missing. Of about 270,000 clones listed, approximately 90% are singletons. The gene calls are TRBV19 and TRBJ1-6; TRBD1 aligns across 9 bases. This clonotype was sampled from a woman in her 40s with acute COVID-19. Sequenced: PBMCs or T cells enriched from blood (not recorded which). The CDR3 sequence: CASSAGQGASPLHF. The CDR3 DNA reads as TGTGCCAGTAGTGCGGGACAGGGAGCTTCACCCCTCCACTTT.